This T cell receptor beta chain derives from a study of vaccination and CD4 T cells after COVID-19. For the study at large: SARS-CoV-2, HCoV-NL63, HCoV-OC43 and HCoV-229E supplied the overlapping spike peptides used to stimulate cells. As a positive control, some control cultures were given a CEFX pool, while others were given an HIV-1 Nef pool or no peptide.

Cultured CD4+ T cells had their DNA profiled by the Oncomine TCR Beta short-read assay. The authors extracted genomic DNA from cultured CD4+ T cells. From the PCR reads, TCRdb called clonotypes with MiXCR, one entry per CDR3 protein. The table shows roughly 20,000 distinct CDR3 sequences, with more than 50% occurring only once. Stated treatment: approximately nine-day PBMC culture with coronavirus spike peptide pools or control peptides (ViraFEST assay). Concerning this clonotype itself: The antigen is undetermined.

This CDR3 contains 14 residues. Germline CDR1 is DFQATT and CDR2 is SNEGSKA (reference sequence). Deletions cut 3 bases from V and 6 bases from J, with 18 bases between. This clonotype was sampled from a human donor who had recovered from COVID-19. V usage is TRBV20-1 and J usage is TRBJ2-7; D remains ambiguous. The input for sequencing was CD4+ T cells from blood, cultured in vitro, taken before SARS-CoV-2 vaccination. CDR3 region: CSASEMPKPSEQYF. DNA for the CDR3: TGCAGTGCTAGTGAAATGCCCAAACCCTCCGAGCAGTACTTC.